The 10 T cell receptor beta chains reported below all come from one sample, sequenced in a study of blood T cell repertoires in COVID-19. Libraries were prepared by immunoSEQ multiplex PCR; TCRdb keeps only in-frame clonotypes and omits some of them. The profile shows 400,000 or so clones, less than 95% of them singletons. The sample taken for sequencing was PBMCs or T cells enriched from blood (not recorded which). Receptors were obtained from a man between 18 and 35 years old who had recovered from COVID-19.

This sequence joins TRBV5-1 and TRBJ1-2; no firm D call. In germline, CDR1 is SGHRS, CDR2 YFSETQ. CDR3 length: 16 amino acids. Between the trimmed V and J ends, which lost 0 bases and 4 bases, there was a span of 16 bases. CDR3 nucleotide sequence: TGCGCCAGCAGCTTGGAAGGGAGATCCTCCTCCTATGGCTACACCTTC. This codes for CASSLEGRSSSYGYTF.

V gene TRBV29-1 combines with J gene TRBJ1-3; D unclear. V was cut by 3 bases and J by 0 bases, with 6 bases left in between. The germline gives CDR1 SQVTM, CDR2 ANQGSEA. The CDR3 runs 13 residues. The CDR3 here is CSVEGPSGNTIYF. In DNA form, the CDR3 reads TGCAGCGTTGAGGGCCCCTCTGGAAACACCATATATTTT.

This clone was recorded only once. J is TRBJ1-1 and V is TRBV2; D unclear. The V and J ends lost 4 bases and 0 bases respectively, with 9 bases between them. The CDR3 length is 14 residues. Germline V gene sequence: CDR1 SNHLY, CDR2 FYNNEI. The CDR3 DNA reads TGTGCCAGCAGTGTCGAGGCGTTGAACACTGAAGCTTTCTTT. This codes for CASSVEALNTEAFF.

The chain combines TRBV7-9 with TRBJ1-1; D is uncertain. The germline gives CDR1 SEHNR, CDR2 FQNEAQ (reference sequence). This CDR3 is built from 14 residues. Trimming pared 1 base from V and 3 bases from J, leaving 9 bases between. The CDR3 spells CASSLGSVYTEAFF. The CDR3 bases are TGTGCCAGCAGCTTAGGCTCAGTCTACACTGAAGCTTTCTTT.

The chain combines TRBV6-2 or TRBV6-3 with TRBJ1-2, with D possibly matching TRBD1 (5 bases). Trimming left V 2 bases short and J 5 bases short, with 18 bases between. Germline loops: CDR1 MNHEY, CDR2 SVGEGT. There are 16 residues in the CDR3. CDR3 residues: CASSYVGGAERYGYTF. In DNA form, the CDR3 reads TGTGCCAGCAGTTACGTGGGCGGGGCCGAACGTTATGGCTACACCTTC.

V is TRBV19 and J is TRBJ1-5; D perhaps matches TRBD1 (6 bases). The CDR3 is 15 amino acids. From germline, CDR1 is LNHDA and CDR2 SQIVND (reference sequence). The V and J ends lost 3 bases and 5 bases respectively, with 14 bases between them. CDR3: CASSIRGGIDQPQHF. Written as DNA, the CDR3 is TGTGCCAGTAGTATTAGAGGGGGAATAGATCAGCCCCAGCATTTT.

The V and J genes are TRBV15 and TRBJ2-1; 7 nucleotides align to TRBD2. After removal of 3 bases from V and 7 bases from J, the junction contained 9 bases not matched to a gene. Germline CDR1 LNHNV, CDR2 YYDKDF (reference sequence). There are 15 residues in the CDR3. The CDR3 spells CATSRGEGGTNEQFF. CDR3 sequence (DNA): TGTGCCACCAGCAGGGGGGAGGGTGGGACTAATGAGCAGTTCTTC.

Notes on this clone: Other nucleotide sequences in the sample specify the same CDR3. The chain links TRBV28 to TRBJ1-2; no firm D call. V was shortened by 2 bases and J by 2 bases, with 6 bases between the two germline ends. The germline V gene encodes CDR1 MDHEN and CDR2 SYDVKM. This CDR3 is 13 amino acids long. The CDR3 DNA follows: TGTGCCAGCAGTTTAATACGGAACTATGGCTACACCTTC. Translated: CASSLIRNYGYTF.

This sequence joins TRBV2 and TRBJ2-7; 7 bases agree with TRBD1. With 4 bases clipped from V and 3 bases from J, the junction kept 9 bases outside the gene matches. The CDR3 is 15 residues long. Germline loops: CDR1 SNHLY, CDR2 FYNNEI. CDR3 protein: CASSAEVGGGYEQYF. The DNA for the CDR3 is TGTGCCAGCAGTGCCGAGGTAGGGGGCGGCTACGAGCAGTACTTC.

The V and J genes are TRBV19 and TRBJ1-1, with TRBD1 identical over 8 bases. The CDR3 totals 13 residues. V shed 9 bases, J shed 5 bases, and the junction held 8 bases outside the gene matches. Germline CDR1 and CDR2: LNHDA and SQIVND (reference sequence). The CDR3 reads CASGTGLGTEAFF. CDR3 DNA sequence: TGTGCCAGCGGGACAGGTCTTGGTACTGAAGCTTTCTTT.